The text below deals with one TCR beta chain. Its target is unknown. The time point: week 47, end of study. What each vaccine dose contained was 300 ug of mutant IDH1 20-mer peptide, accompanied by topical imiquimod. New astrocytomas of WHO grade 3 or 4 that were IDH1-mutant and ATRX-lost were found in the donors. These data are taken from a study of a mutant IDH1 vaccine in newly diagnosed glioma. Looking at the study overall: The study started vaccination 4-6 weeks after radiotherapy alone, or with temozolomide cycles. Treated patients showed a male proportion of about 62%, a female proportion of about 38%, and a mean age of about 44 years. V12 fell at week 35 and V13, the study end, at week 47.

Some clones are missing from TCRdb's copy, which holds only in-frame ones; the method was immunoSEQ multiplex PCR. The data hold 30,000 to 35,000 clones, with about 83% observed a single time. CDR1 and CDR2 (germline): MGHRA, YSYEKL. This CDR3 is built from 15 residues. V shed 1 base and J 3 bases; nucleotides not matched to a gene: 6. The clonotype was recovered from a woman in her twenties or thirties with glioma. This rearrangement joins TRBV4-1 to TRBJ2-7; TRBD2 matches 7 bases. The sample in question was PBMCs, obtained from a glioma patient whose treatment included an IDH1 peptide vaccine. CDR3 sequence: CASSQVFLAVYEQYF. The CDR3 region has the DNA TGCGCCAGCAGCCAAGTGTTTCTAGCGGTCTACGAGCAGTACTTC.